This T cell receptor beta chain stems from a study of human CD8 memory T cell subsets (dated by TCRdb to about 2020). Background for the entire study: The clonal relationships among stem-like (TSTEM), progenitor exhausted-like (TPEX) and effector memory CD8+ T cell subsets were assessed by comparing the TCRbeta repertoires of these subsets. Six donors each provided TSTEM, TPEX and effector memory subsets, and TCRbeta repertoires were obtained from all six.

In the case of this clonotype: The specificity of this receptor is unknown.

CCR7+ PD-1- TIGIT- cells were the ones classified as stem-like memory CD8+ T cells (TSTEM). Peripheral blood mononuclear cells were isolated from healthy donor buffy coats by density gradient separation. In the study, negative magnetic separation with EasySep or MojoSort CD8+ T cell isolation kits was used to enrich total CD8+ T cells. An RNeasy Mini Kit was used to extract total RNA from duplicate vials of roughly 150,000 sorted CD8+ T cells per subset. The PBMCs were used fresh or after being cryopreserved in fetal bovine serum with approximately 9.6% DMSO. Fluorescence-activated cell sorting on a FACSAria III was used to sort CD8+ T cell subsets to purity. Looking up the germline V gene (reference sequence) yields CDR1 LGHDT and CDR2 YNNKEL. Inclusive of the bounding cysteine and phenylalanine, the CDR3 is 15 residues long. There is no recorded DNA. Instrument used: NextSeq 550. A Human TCR Profiling Kit was used to prepare UMI-labeled 5' RACE TCRbeta libraries. Every TCRbeta library was prepared in parallel with an identical number of PCR cycles. For the original study's pipeline: The number of functional CDR3beta clonotypes in each TCRbeta library ranged from roughly 2,600 to 20,000. MIGEC 1.2.9 was used for UMI extraction and consensus assembly, with a minimum of three reads required per UMI. In-frame CDR3beta repertoires were extracted with MiXCR 3.0.3. Each sample was downsampled to 42,000 randomly selected UMIs before diversity metrics were calculated in VDJtools 1.2.1. Repertoire overlap metrics D, R and F2 were calculated in VDJtools for the top 3,000 clones of each sample pair. TCRdb reprocessed the reads, reporting each CDR3 protein sequence once and no DNA. TCRdb's processing, not the authors' own work, is the source of the V and J calls. The sample has approximately 7,000 distinct CDR3 sequences on record. Approximately 23% of the sample goes to the ten largest clones.

Results and caveats for the whole study, not just this receptor: Sequencing was limited to TCRbeta chains, and the repertoire comparisons were based on roughly 6 donors analyzed with paired t-tests and Bonferroni correction. Similarly high normalized Shannon-Wiener diversity was shown by TSTEM and TPEX subsets, whereas comparatively lower diversity was seen in effector memory subsets. The stem-like TSTEM and TPEX subsets each shared clonotypes with effector memory cells, but the TSTEM and TPEX repertoires had minimal overlap with each other, suggesting distinct antigen spectra. Chao1 estimates suggested greater repertoire diversity in TSTEM than in TPEX subsets, potentially reflecting a broader range of specificities.

This receptor was identified in a human donor in good health. Recombination joined TRBV3-1 with TRBJ2-2; TCRdb lists TRBD2, though no DNA is available to test this call. The sample was CD8+ stem-like memory T cells (TSCM and TCM) sorted from PBMCs. The cell subset or site label, as the study defines it: stem-like memory CD8 T cells (TSTEM), CCR7+ PD-1- TIGIT-. The CDR3 in this case is CASSQEASPTGELFF.